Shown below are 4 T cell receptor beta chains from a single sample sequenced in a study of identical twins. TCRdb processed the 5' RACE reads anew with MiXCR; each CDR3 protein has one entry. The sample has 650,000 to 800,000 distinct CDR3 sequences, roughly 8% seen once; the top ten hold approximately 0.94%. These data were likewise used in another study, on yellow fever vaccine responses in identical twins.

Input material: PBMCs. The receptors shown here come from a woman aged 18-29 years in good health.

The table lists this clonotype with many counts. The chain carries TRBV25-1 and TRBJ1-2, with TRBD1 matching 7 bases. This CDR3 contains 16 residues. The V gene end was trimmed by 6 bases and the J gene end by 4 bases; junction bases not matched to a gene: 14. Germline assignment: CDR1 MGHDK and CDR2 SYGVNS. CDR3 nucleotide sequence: TGTGCCAGCAGAATAAACCCGACAGGGCCCTTCTATGGCTACACCTTC. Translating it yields CASRINPTGPFYGYTF.

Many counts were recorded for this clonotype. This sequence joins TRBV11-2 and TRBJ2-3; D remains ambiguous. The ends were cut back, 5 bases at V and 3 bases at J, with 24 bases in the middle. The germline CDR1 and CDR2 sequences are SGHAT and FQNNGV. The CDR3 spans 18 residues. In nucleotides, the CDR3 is TGTGCCAGCAGCCCCCCCCACGGGTGGCGTAAAAAAACAGATACGCAGTATTTT. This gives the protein CASSPPHGWRKKTDTQYF.

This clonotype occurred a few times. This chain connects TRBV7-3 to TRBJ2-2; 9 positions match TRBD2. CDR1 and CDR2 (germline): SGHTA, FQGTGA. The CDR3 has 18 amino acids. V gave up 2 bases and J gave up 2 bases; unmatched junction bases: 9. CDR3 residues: CASSLRPGLAANTGELFF. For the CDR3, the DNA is TGTGCCAGCAGCTTACGCCCGGGACTAGCAGCAAACACCGGGGAGCTGTTTTTT.

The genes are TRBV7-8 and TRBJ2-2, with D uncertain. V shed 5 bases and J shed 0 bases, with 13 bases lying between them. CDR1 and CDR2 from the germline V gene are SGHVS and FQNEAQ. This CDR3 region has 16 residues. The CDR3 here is CASSEKALANTGELFF. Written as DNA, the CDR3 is TGTGCCAGCAGCGAAAAAGCTCTAGCGAACACCGGGGAGCTGTTTTTT.